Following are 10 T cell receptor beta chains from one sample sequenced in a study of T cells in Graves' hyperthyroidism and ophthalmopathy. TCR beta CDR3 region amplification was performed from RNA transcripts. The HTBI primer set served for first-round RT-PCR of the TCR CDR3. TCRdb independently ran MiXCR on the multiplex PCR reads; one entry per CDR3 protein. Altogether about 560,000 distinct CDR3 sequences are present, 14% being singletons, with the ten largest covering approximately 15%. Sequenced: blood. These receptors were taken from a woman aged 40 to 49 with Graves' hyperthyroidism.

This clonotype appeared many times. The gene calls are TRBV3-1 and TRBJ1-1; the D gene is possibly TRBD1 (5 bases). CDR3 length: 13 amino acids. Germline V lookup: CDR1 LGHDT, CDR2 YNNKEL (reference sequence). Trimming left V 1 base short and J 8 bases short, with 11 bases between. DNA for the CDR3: TGTGCCAGCAGCCAAGTCCAGGGTCTAGAAGCTTTCTTT. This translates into CASSQVQGLEAFF.

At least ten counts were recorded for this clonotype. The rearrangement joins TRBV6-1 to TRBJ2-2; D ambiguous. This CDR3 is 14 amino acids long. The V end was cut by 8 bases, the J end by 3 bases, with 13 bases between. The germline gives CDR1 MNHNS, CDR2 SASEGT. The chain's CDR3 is CASAPGPHTGELFF. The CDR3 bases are TGTGCCAGCGCTCCTGGGCCCCACACCGGGGAGCTGTTTTTT.

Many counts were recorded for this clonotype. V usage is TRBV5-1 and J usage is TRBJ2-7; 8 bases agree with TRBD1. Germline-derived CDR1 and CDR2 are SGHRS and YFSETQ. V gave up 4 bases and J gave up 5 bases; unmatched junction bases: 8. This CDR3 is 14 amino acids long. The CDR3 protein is CASSQLDREDEQYF. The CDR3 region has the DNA TGCGCCAGCAGCCAGCTGGACAGGGAGGACGAGCAGTACTTC.

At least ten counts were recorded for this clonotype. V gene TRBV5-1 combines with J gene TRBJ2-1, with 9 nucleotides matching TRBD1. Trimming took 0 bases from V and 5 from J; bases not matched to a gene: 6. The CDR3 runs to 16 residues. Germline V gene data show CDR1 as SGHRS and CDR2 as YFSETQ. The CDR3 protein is CASSLGAGTGNNEQFF. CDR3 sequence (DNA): TGCGCCAGCAGCTTGGGGGCCGGGACAGGGAACAATGAGCAGTTCTTC.

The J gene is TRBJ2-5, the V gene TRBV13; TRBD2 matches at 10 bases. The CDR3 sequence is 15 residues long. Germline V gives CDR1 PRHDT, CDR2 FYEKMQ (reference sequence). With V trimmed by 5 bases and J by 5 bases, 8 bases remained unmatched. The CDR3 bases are TGTGCCAGCAGCGACGCTAGCGGGAGCGGGGAGACCCAGTACTTC. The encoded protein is CASSDASGSGETQYF.

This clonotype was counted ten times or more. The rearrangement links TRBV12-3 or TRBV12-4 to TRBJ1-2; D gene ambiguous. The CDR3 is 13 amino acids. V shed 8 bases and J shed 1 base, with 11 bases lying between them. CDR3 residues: CASLDRDNYGYTF. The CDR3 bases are TGTGCCAGCCTCGATAGGGATAACTATGGCTACACCTTC.

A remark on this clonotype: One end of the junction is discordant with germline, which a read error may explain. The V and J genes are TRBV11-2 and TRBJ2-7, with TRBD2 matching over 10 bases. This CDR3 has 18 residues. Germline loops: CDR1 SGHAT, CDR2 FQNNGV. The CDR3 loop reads CASSQPGYLAGVSYEQYF. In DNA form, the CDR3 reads TGCGCCAGCAGCCAACCCGGTTATCTAGCGGGAGTTTCCTACGAGCAGTACTTC. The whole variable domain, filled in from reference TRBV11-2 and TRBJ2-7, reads EAGVAQSPRYKIIEKRQSVAFWCNPISGHATLYWYQQILGQGPKLLIQFQNNGVVDDSQLPKDRFSAERLKGVDSTLKIQPAKLEDSAVYLCASSQPGYLAGVSYEQYFGPGTRLTVT.

For the CDR3, the DNA is TGCGCCAGCAGCTTGGACCTAGCGGCCTACAATGAGCAGTTCTTC. Encoded protein: CASSLDLAAYNEQFF. This sequence joins TRBV5-1 and TRBJ2-1; 7 nucleotides align to TRBD2. The germline V gene has CDR1 SGHRS and CDR2 YFSETQ. V gave up 0 bases and J gave up 2 bases; unmatched junction bases: 2. The CDR3 has 15 amino acids. Together with reference TRBV5-1 and TRBJ2-1, the CDR3 gives the full variable domain: KAGVTQTPRYLIKTRGQQVTLSCSPISGHRSVSWYQQTPGQGLQFLFEYFSETQRNKGNFPGRFSGRQFSNSRSEMNVSTLELGDSALYLCASSLDLAAYNEQFFGPGTRLTVL.

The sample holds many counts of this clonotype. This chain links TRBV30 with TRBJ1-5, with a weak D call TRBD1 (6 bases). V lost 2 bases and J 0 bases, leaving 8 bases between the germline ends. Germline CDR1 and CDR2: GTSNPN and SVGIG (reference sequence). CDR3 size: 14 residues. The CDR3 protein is CAWSRTASNQPQHF. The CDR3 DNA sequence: TGTGCCTGGAGTAGGACAGCTAGCAATCAGCCCCAGCATTTT.

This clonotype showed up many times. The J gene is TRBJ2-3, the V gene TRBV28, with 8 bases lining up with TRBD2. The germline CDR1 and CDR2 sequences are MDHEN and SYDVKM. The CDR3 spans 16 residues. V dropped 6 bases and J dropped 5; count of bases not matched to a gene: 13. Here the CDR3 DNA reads TGTGCCAGCAGCGAACCAAGGCTTCTAGCGGGAGATACGCAGTATTTT. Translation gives CASSEPRLLAGDTQYF.